Shown below are 30 T cell receptor beta chains from a single sample sequenced in a study of T cells expressing NK-cell markers. One entry per CDR3 protein, without DNA, is what TCRdb gives after re-calling the 5' RACE reads. Its table records over 200,000 distinct CDR3 sequences. Material: blood T cells: a sorted CD56 or NKG2C T cell subset, CD4+ or CD8+ T cells, or bulk PBMC T cells (not recorded which). These receptors originate from a man between 18 and 29 years old in good health.

The chain uses TRBV9 and TRBJ2-2; TCRdb outputs TRBD1, but without DNA this stays unchecked. The CDR3 loop spans 15 amino acids. In germline, CDR1 is SGDLS, CDR2 YYNGEE. The CDR3 sequence is CASSPRTENTGELFF. Supplemented by reference TRBV9 and TRBJ2-2, the full variable domain reads DSGVTQTPKHLITATGQRVTLRCSPRSGDLSVYWYQQSLDQGLQFLIQYYNGEERAKGNILERFSAQQFPDLHSELNLSSLELGDSALYFCASSPRTENTGELFFGEGSRLTVL.

The CDR3 loop reads CASWLVGANVLTF. The genes are TRBV5-4 and TRBJ2-6; TCRdb reports TRBD2, a call that lacks DNA to check it against. Germline values: CDR1 SGHNT, CDR2 YYREEE (reference sequence). This CDR3 comprises 13 residues. Complete variable domain (other parts from reference TRBV5-4 and TRBJ2-6): ETGVTQSPTHLIKTRGQQVTLRCSSQSGHNTVSWYQQALGQGPQFIFQYYREEENGRGNFPPRFSGLQFPNYSSELNVNALELDDSALYLCASWLVGANVLTFGAGSRLTVL.

This chain connects TRBV20-1 to TRBJ2-5; TCRdb gives TRBD1 as the D gene, but with no DNA this cannot be confirmed. The CDR3 sequence is 14 residues long. Germline V gene sequence: CDR1 DFQATT, CDR2 SNEGSKA (reference sequence). CDR3 sequence reads: CSSEAGQGGETQYF.

The genes are TRBV30 and TRBJ2-5; TCRdb returns TRBD1, unconfirmable since there is no DNA. The germline V gene encodes CDR1 GTSNPN and CDR2 SVGIG (reference sequence). The CDR3 contains 14 residues. The CDR3 loop is CAWDRRGVQETQYF.

V usage is TRBV5-1 and J usage is TRBJ2-7; TCRdb reports TRBD1, a call that lacks DNA to check it against. The CDR3 is 14 residues long. The V gene's germline CDR1 is SGHRS and CDR2 YFSETQ. This CDR3 is CASSKGDRAYEQYF.

The chain joins TRBV29-1 to TRBJ1-1. Germline V gene sequence: CDR1 SQVTM, CDR2 ANQGSEA. The CDR3 loop spans 13 amino acids. The CDR3 sequence is CSVAAQMNTEAFF.

The chain couples TRBV24-1 to TRBJ2-3; TCRdb calls TRBD1, which cannot be checked without DNA. The CDR3 is made up of 14 amino acids. Germline assignment: CDR1 KGHDR and CDR2 SFDVKD. CDR3 protein: CATSDDRGPDTQYF.

CDR3 residues: CASRRADQETQYF. This chain links TRBV12-3 or TRBV12-4 with TRBJ2-5; with no DNA, the TCRdb D assignment of TRBD2 cannot be verified. This CDR3 spans 13 amino acids.

The rearrangement joins TRBV12-3 or TRBV12-4 to TRBJ2-1; as DNA is missing, the TRBD2 call by TCRdb cannot be tested. This CDR3 is built from 16 residues. The CDR3 here is CARCGRTSGRRNEQFF.

The J gene is TRBJ1-1, the V gene TRBV6-1; the D gene TCRdb calls, TRBD1, cannot be checked with no DNA. Germline V gene data show CDR1 as MNHNS and CDR2 as SASEGT. The CDR3 totals 14 residues. CDR3 region: CAGRDINMNTEAFF.

The V and J genes are TRBV28 and TRBJ2-7. The CDR3 covers 12 residues. Germline V lookup: CDR1 MDHEN, CDR2 SYDVKM. The CDR3 spells CASSFTVYEQYF.

This sequence joins TRBV9 and TRBJ2-2. This CDR3 spans 14 amino acids. Germline loops: CDR1 SGDLS, CDR2 YYNGEE. CDR3 sequence reads: CASSGGTHNGELFF.

The V gene is TRBV20-1, the J gene TRBJ2-1. The CDR3 is 13 amino acids. CDR1 is DFQATT, CDR2 SNEGSKA, per germline (reference sequence). CDR3 protein: CSARDPLLNEQFF.

The genes are TRBV5-4 and TRBJ2-5; TCRdb outputs TRBD1, but without DNA this stays unchecked. Germline loops: CDR1 SGHNT, CDR2 YYREEE (reference sequence). This CDR3 spans 15 amino acids. The CDR3 loop reads CASSFGQGAWETQYF.

The rearrangement uses TRBV29-1 and TRBJ2-5; TCRdb names TRBD2, which stays unverified in the absence of DNA. The CDR3 is made up of 15 amino acids. Germline CDR1 is SQVTM and CDR2 is ANQGSEA. The CDR3 spells CSVRPSNINQETQYF.

This chain links TRBV4-1 with TRBJ1-5. CDR1 and CDR2 from the germline V gene are MGHRA and YSYEKL. CDR3 length: 14 residues. The CDR3 loop is CASSQDGVNQPQHF.

This chain joins TRBV24-1 and TRBJ2-5; the D call of TRBD1 rests on TCRdb alone, since no DNA is present to check it. Germline values: CDR1 KGHDR, CDR2 SFDVKD. The CDR3 covers 13 residues. CDR3 amino acids: CATSDTGTETQYF.

The chain has TRBV25-1 and TRBJ2-3; with no DNA, the TCRdb D assignment of TRBD2 cannot be verified. The CDR3 has 15 amino acids. Germline values: CDR1 MGHDK, CDR2 SYGVNS. The CDR3 loop is CASSESRSGTDTQYF.

The CDR3 protein is CASSQGHINQPQHF. The gene calls are TRBV5-6 and TRBJ1-5; there is no DNA to check the TCRdb D call of TRBD1. This CDR3 contains 14 residues. Germline CDR1 reads SGHDT; CDR2 reads YYEEEE.

The chain combines TRBV20-1 with TRBJ1-3. Germline loops: CDR1 DFQATT, CDR2 SNEGSKA (reference sequence). This CDR3 has 14 residues. CDR3 amino acids: CSARRGGTGNTIYF.

This chain uses TRBV29-1 with TRBJ2-7; without DNA, the TCRdb call of TRBD2 cannot be checked. This CDR3 spans 15 amino acids. Per germline, CDR1 SQVTM and CDR2 ANQGSEA. CDR3 in amino acids: CSVEETTSGAYEQYF.

The chain couples TRBV7-6 to TRBJ2-4; the D gene TCRdb calls, TRBD2, cannot be checked with no DNA. In germline, CDR1 is SGHVS, CDR2 FNYEAQ. The CDR3 covers 16 residues. The CDR3 is CASSTRTSGSKNIQYF.

The chain couples TRBV12-3 or TRBV12-4 to TRBJ2-5; TCRdb selects TRBD1, and the lack of DNA leaves this call unchecked. The length of the CDR3 is 13 residues. The CDR3 region is CASRGQVPETQYF.

V usage is TRBV12-3 or TRBV12-4 and J usage is TRBJ2-1. CDR3 length: 12 residues. CDR3 amino acids: CASSQTPHEQFF.

V and J are TRBV12-3 or TRBV12-4 and TRBJ2-7; lacking DNA, the TRBD1 call made by TCRdb goes unchecked. CDR3 length: 13 amino acids. CDR3 region: CASSPLVGNEQYF.

The rearrangement uses TRBV29-1 and TRBJ2-7; the D call from TCRdb, TRBD1, cannot be confirmed without DNA. The CDR3 spans 15 residues. In germline, CDR1 is SQVTM, CDR2 ANQGSEA. CDR3 sequence reads: CSVEDRDRGRDEQYF.

This chain links TRBV12-3 or TRBV12-4 with TRBJ1-5. CDR3 length equals 11 residues. The CDR3 sequence: CASGGAQPQHF.

The chain is built from TRBV10-3 and TRBJ2-1; TCRdb's D call, TRBD1, is unchecked because there is no DNA. CDR3 size: 12 residues. Germline V gene data show CDR1 as ENHRY and CDR2 as SYGVKD. This chain's CDR3 is CAISPQGNEQFF.

The rearrangement uses TRBV12-3 or TRBV12-4 and TRBJ2-2; the TCRdb call, TRBD1, lacks DNA for checking. The CDR3 sequence is 13 residues long. CDR3 residues: CASRSQGIGELFF.

The genes are TRBV12-3 or TRBV12-4 and TRBJ1-2. CDR3 length: 11 residues. CDR3: CASVREGGYTF.